The clone carrying this T cell receptor beta chain turned up a few times. Its specificity is not known. TCRdb analysed the 5' RACE reads with MiXCR anew, one entry per CDR3 protein. Of around 1.7 million distinct CDR3 sequences listed, under 35% are singletons. The data derive from a study of identical twins. Whole-study results and caveats: Within cord blood, abundant beta clonotypes carried fewer insertions, but memory repertoires showed no such trend.

The specimen was cord blood. The sequence was collected from a newborn girl in good health.

DNA for the CDR3: TGTGCCAGCACCCTCCAGGGATCCGAGCAGTACTTC. It translates to CASTLQGSEQYF. V and J are TRBV12-3 or TRBV12-4 and TRBJ2-4; perhaps TRBD1 as D (5 bases). The DNA end lines up better with TRBJ2-7; the J call may be wrong. There are 12 residues in the CDR3.